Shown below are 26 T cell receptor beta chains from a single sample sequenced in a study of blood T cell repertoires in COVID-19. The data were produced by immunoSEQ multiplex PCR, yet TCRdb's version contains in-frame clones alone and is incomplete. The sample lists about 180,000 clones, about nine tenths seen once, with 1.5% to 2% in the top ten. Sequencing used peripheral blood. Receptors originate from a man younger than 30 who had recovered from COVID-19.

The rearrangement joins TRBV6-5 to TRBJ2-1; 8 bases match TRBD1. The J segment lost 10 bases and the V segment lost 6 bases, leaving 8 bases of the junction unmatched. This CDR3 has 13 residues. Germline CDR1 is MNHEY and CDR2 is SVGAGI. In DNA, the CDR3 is TGTGCCAGCAGCGGCCGGGACAGGCGAGAGCAGTTCTTC. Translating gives CASSGRDRREQFF.

CDR3 DNA: TGTGCCAGCAGCTATAATTGGGGCGTACAAGAGACCCAGTACTTC. It translates to CASSYNWGVQETQYF. The chain carries TRBV7-9 and TRBJ2-5, with D tentatively TRBD1 (5 bases). V gave up 4 bases and J gave up 2 bases, with 14 bases separating them. The CDR3 is 15 residues long. Per the germline V gene, CDR1 is SEHNR and CDR2 is FQNEAQ (reference sequence).

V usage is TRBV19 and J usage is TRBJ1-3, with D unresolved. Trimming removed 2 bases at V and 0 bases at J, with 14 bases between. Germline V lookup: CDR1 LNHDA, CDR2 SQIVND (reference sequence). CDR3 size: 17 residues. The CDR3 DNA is TGTGCCAGTAGTATACAAAAGACACCCAGCTCTGGAAACACCATATATTTT. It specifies CASSIQKTPSSGNTIYF.

CDR3 DNA sequence: TGTGCCAGCAGCTTAGAGAGAAATCAGCCCCAGCATTTT. Translated, it gives CASSLERNQPQHF. This chain links TRBV11-2 with TRBJ1-5; D is ambiguous. The CDR3 covers 13 residues. Trimming cost V 0 bases and J 4 bases, with 4 bases left between them. Per germline, CDR1 SGHAT and CDR2 FQNNGV.

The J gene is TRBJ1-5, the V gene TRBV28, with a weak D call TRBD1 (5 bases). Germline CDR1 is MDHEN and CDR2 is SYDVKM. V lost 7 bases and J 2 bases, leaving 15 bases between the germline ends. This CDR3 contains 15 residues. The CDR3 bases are TGTGCCAGCATGAATCCCGGGGGAGGCAATCAGCCCCAGCATTTT. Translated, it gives CASMNPGGGNQPQHF.

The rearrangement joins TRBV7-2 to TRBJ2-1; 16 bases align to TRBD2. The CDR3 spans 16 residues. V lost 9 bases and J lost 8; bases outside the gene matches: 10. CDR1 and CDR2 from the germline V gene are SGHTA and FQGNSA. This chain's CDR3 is CASTKGLAGGGYEQFF. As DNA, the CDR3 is TGTGCCAGTACTAAGGGACTAGCGGGAGGGGGGTATGAGCAGTTCTTC.

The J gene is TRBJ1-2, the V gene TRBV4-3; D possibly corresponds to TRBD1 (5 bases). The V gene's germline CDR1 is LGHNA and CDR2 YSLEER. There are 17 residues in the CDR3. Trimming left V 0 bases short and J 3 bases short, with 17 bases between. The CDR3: CASSQDGRTLDDYGYTF. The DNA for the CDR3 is TGCGCCAGCAGCCAAGATGGTAGGACACTGGACGACTATGGCTACACCTTC.

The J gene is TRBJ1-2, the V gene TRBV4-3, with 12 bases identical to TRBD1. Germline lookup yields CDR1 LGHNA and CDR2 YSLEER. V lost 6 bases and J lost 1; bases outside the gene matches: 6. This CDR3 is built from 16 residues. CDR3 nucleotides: TGCGCCAGCAGTCCGGGACAGGGGGCGTATAACTATGGCTACACCTTC. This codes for CASSPGQGAYNYGYTF.

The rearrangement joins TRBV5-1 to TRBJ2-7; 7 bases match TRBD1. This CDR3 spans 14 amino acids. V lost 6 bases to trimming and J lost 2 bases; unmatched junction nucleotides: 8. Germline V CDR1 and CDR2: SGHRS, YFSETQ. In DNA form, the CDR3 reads TGCGCCAGCACCCCGGACAGGTTAACCTACGAGCAGTACTTC. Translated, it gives CASTPDRLTYEQYF.

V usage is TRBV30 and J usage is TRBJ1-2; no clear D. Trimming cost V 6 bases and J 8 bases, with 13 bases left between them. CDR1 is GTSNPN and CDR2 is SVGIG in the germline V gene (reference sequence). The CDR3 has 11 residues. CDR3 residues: CACQELRGYTF. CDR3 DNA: TGTGCCTGCCAAGAACTGCGGGGCTACACCTTC.

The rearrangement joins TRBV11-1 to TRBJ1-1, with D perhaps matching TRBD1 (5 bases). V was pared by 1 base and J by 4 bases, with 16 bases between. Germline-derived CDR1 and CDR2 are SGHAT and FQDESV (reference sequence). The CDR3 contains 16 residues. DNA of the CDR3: TGTGCCAGCAGCTTAGTCGCGGGGGACGGGGGCACTGAAGCTTTCTTT. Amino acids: CASSLVAGDGGTEAFF. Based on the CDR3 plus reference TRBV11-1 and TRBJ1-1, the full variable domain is EAEVAQSPRYKITEKSQAVAFWCDPISGHATLYWYRQILGQGPELLVQFQDESVVDDSQLPKDRFSAERLKGVDSTLKIQPAELGDSAMYLCASSLVAGDGGTEAFFGQGTRLTVV.

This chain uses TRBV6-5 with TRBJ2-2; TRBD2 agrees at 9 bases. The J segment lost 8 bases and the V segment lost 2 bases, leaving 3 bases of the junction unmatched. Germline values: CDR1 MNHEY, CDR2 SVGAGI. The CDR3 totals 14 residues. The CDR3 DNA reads TGTGCCAGCAGTTACGGACTAGCGATGGGGGAGCTGTTTTTT. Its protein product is CASSYGLAMGELFF.

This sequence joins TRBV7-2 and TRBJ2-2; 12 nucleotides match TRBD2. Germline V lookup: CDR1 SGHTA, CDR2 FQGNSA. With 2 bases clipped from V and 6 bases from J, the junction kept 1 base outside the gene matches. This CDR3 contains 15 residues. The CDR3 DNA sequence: TGTGCCAGCAGCTTAACTAGCGGGGGGCCCGGGGAGCTGTTTTTT. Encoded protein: CASSLTSGGPGELFF.

DNA for the CDR3: TGTGCCAGCTCGAGGGAGTCCTACGAGCAGTACTTC. Translation: CASSRESYEQYF. The V and J genes are TRBV5-4 and TRBJ2-7; tentative D call: TRBD2 (5 bases). CDR1 SGHNT and CDR2 YYREEE come from the germline V gene (reference sequence). The CDR3 runs to 12 residues. V lost 7 bases and J 1 base, leaving 9 bases between the germline ends.

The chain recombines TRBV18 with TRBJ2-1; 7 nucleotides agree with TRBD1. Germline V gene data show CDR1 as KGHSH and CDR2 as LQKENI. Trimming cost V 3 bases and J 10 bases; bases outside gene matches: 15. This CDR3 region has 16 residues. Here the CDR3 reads CASSPLEGAVMNEQFF. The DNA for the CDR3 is TGTGCCAGCTCACCTTTAGAGGGGGCAGTTATGAACGAGCAGTTCTTC. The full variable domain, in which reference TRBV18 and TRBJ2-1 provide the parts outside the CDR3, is NAGVMQNPRHLVRRRGQEARLRCSPMKGHSHVYWYRQLPEEGLKFMVYLQKENIIDESGMPKERFSAEFPKEGPSILRIQQVVRGDSAAYFCASSPLEGAVMNEQFFGPGTRLTVL.

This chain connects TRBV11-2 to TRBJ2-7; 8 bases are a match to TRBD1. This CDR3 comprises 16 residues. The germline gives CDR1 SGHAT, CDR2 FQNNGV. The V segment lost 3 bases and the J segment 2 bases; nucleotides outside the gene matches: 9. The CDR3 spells CASSFQGASAAYEQYF. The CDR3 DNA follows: TGTGCCAGCAGCTTTCAGGGGGCTTCCGCAGCCTACGAGCAGTACTTC. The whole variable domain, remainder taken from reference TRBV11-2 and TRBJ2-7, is EAGVAQSPRYKIIEKRQSVAFWCNPISGHATLYWYQQILGQGPKLLIQFQNNGVVDDSQLPKDRFSAERLKGVDSTLKIQPAKLEDSAVYLCASSFQGASAAYEQYFGPGTRLTVT.

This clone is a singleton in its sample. In DNA, the CDR3 is TGTGCCAGTGCCCCGGGAGGGTCTGGAAACACCATATATTTT. Translated: CASAPGGSGNTIYF. The chain links TRBV19 to TRBJ1-3, with D unresolved. The CDR3 covers 14 residues. The V end lost 8 bases, the J end lost 1 base, and 12 bases lay between the germline ends. Germline lookup yields CDR1 LNHDA and CDR2 SQIVND (reference sequence).

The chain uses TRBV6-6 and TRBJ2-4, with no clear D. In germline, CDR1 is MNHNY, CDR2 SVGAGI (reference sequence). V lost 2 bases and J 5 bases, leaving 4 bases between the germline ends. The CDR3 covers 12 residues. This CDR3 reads CASSYPENIQYF. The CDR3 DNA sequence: TGTGCCAGCAGTTACCCAGAAAACATTCAGTACTTC.

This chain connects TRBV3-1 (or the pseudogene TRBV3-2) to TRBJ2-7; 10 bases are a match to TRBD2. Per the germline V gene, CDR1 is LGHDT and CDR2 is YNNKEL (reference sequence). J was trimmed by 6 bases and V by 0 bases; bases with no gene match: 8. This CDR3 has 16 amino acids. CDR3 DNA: TGTGCCAGCAGCCAAGATAGACGGCTAGCGGGAGCCGAGCAGTACTTC. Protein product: CASSQDRRLAGAEQYF.

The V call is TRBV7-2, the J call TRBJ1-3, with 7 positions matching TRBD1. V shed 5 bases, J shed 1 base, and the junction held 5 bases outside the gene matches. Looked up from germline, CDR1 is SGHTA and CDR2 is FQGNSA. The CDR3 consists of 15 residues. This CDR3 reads CASSPRDSSGNTIYF. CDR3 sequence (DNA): TGTGCCAGCAGCCCTCGGGACAGTTCTGGAAACACCATATATTTT.

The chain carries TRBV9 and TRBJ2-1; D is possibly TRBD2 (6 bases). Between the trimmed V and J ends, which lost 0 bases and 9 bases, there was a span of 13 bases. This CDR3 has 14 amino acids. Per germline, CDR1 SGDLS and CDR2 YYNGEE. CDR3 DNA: TGTGCCAGCAGCGTAGTAGCGGAATCGGGTGAGCAGTTCTTC. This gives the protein CASSVVAESGEQFF.

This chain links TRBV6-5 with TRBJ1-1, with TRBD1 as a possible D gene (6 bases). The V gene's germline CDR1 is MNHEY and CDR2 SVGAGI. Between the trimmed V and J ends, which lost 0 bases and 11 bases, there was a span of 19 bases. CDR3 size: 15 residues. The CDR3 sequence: CASSYSTVTGLSAFF. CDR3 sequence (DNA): TGTGCCAGCAGTTACTCCACCGTCACAGGGCTAAGCGCTTTCTTT.

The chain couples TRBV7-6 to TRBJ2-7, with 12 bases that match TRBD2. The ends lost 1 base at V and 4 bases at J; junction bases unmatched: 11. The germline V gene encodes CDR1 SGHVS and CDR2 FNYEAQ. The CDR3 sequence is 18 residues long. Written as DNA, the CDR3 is TGTGCCAGCAGCTTAGGTCCCGCCGGACTAGCGGGATTTTACGAGCAGTACTTC. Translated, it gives CASSLGPAGLAGFYEQYF.

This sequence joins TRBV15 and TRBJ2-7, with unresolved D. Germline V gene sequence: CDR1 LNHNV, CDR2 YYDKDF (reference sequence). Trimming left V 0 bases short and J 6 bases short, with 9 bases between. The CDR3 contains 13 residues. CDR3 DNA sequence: TGTGCCACCAGCAGAGATTCATCCGGCGAGCAGTACTTC. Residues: CATSRDSSGEQYF.

The CDR3 here is CASSLSGTSSYNEQFF. The DNA for the CDR3 is TGTGCCAGCAGTCTAAGCGGGACCTCCTCCTACAATGAGCAGTTCTTC. This rearrangement joins TRBV7-2 to TRBJ2-1; TRBD2 matches at 7 bases. Germline assignment: CDR1 SGHTA and CDR2 FQGNSA. V was clipped by 6 bases and J by 0 bases; unmatched bases: 8. The CDR3 loop spans 16 amino acids.

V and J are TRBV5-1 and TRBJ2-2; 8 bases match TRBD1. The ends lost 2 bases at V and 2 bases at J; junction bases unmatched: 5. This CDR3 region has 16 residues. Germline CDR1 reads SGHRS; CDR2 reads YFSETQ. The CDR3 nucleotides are TGCGCCAGCAGCTTTGCGGGACAGGCCAACACCGGGGAGCTGTTTTTT. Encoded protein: CASSFAGQANTGELFF.